What follows is one TCR beta chain and its context. The antigen remains unidentified. This entry belongs to a study of glioma-infiltrating T cells after dendritic cell vaccination. General study points: Survival was not directly related to TCR clonality in these patients. Complete blood and tumor specimen sets were limited to few patients.

Up to 2 ug genomic DNA was used for TCRB CDR3 amplification. Clones were read by immunoSEQ multiplex PCR, and TCRdb kept only the in-frame ones, dropping some. The sample contains tens of thousands of clones, 85% of which appear only once. The time point is: after dendritic cell vaccination, including at tumor progression/relapse. Only patients with spare fresh-frozen tumor and over two years of follow-up were included. This receptor was identified in a human donor with glioblastoma. The material was blood, obtained after dendritic cell vaccination.

CDR3 residues: CASSQDLGTGYNEQFF. DNA of the CDR3: TGTGCCAGCAGCCAAGATCTGGGGACAGGGTACAATGAGCAGTTCTTC. The V call is TRBV4-2, the J call TRBJ2-1, with 9 bases lining up with TRBD1. The junction had 4 bases not matched to a gene; V was cut back by 0 bases and J by 4 bases. This CDR3 spans 16 amino acids. Germline V CDR1 and CDR2: LGHNA, YNFKEQ.